The 20 T cell receptor beta chains below come from one sample, sequenced in a study of blood T cell repertoires in COVID-19. Profiled with immunoSEQ multiplex PCR; TCRdb holds only in-frame clones, not every one. The table has 120,000 or so clones, approximately 85% seen once. Sequencing used peripheral blood. These TCRs come from an elderly man with active or convalescent COVID-19.

The V call is TRBV3-1 (or the pseudogene TRBV3-2), the J call TRBJ1-2, with D unresolved. Trimming cost V 4 bases and J 0 bases, with 6 bases left between them. This CDR3 has 13 amino acids. Germline CDR1 and CDR2: LGHDT and YNNKEL (reference sequence). The CDR3 DNA follows: TGTGCCAGCAGCCCGCAGGCTAACTATGGCTACACCTTC. Protein product: CASSPQANYGYTF.

The chain couples TRBV7-3 to TRBJ1-2; a weak D match, TRBD1 (5 bases). Trimming cost V 4 bases and J 2 bases, with 14 bases left between them. This CDR3 comprises 15 residues. Germline-derived CDR1 and CDR2 are SGHTA and FQGTGA. The CDR3 nucleotides read TGTGCCAGCAGCTACGACAGTCGGGAGAACTATGGCTACACCTTC. Protein: CASSYDSRENYGYTF.

This clone has more than one count but fewer than ten. This chain connects TRBV5-1 to TRBJ1-1; 8 bases agree with TRBD1. This CDR3 is 14 amino acids long. Germline CDR1 is SGHRS and CDR2 is YFSETQ. The J segment lost 3 bases and the V segment lost 4 bases, leaving 5 bases of the junction unmatched. CDR3 bases: TGCGCCAGCAGCCTGACAGGGGTTGACACTGAAGCTTTCTTT. Encoded protein: CASSLTGVDTEAFF.

The chain uses TRBV30 and TRBJ2-1, with TRBD2 identical over 14 bases. V dropped 2 bases and J dropped 2; count of bases not matched to a gene: 5. The V gene's germline CDR1 is GTSNPN and CDR2 SVGIG (reference sequence). The CDR3 sequence is 17 residues long. CDR3 sequence reads: CAWSPRLAGGPYNEQFF. The CDR3 DNA is TGTGCCTGGAGTCCCCGACTAGCGGGAGGGCCCTACAATGAGCAGTTCTTC.

This chain connects TRBV30 to TRBJ2-1; TRBD2 matches 8 bases. Germline lookup yields CDR1 GTSNPN and CDR2 SVGIG (reference sequence). V was pared by 8 bases and J by 7 bases, with 13 bases of the junction left unmatched. CDR3 length equals 14 residues. CDR3: CAHGRGGSINEQFF. DNA of the CDR3: TGTGCCCACGGCCGCGGGGGGTCGATTAATGAGCAGTTCTTC.

The chain uses TRBV24-1 and TRBJ2-5, with TRBD1 identical over 7 bases. The germline V gene encodes CDR1 KGHDR and CDR2 SFDVKD. The CDR3 extends over 15 amino acids. J lost 1 base, V lost 5 bases, and 6 bases had no gene match. CDR3 nucleotides: TGTGCCACCAGTGGCGAGACAGGGATCCAAGAGACCCAGTACTTC. Its protein product is CATSGETGIQETQYF.

The chain has TRBV6-5 and TRBJ2-5; 12 bases fit TRBD2. Germline V gives CDR1 MNHEY, CDR2 SVGAGI. The CDR3 extends over 15 amino acids. V lost 5 bases and J lost 3; bases outside the gene matches: 4. The CDR3 DNA reads TGTGCCAGCAGTCCTCTAGCGGGGGGGGAAGAGACCCAGTACTTC. Encoded protein: CASSPLAGGEETQYF.

J is TRBJ1-5 and V is TRBV7-6; D is possibly TRBD1 (5 bases). V shed 2 bases and J shed 3 bases, with 17 bases lying between them. The CDR3 covers 17 residues. In germline, CDR1 is SGHVS, CDR2 FNYEAQ. The CDR3 DNA reads TGTGCCAGCAGCTTACTTGACAGAGCTCTAAACAATCAGCCCCAGCATTTT. Encoded protein: CASSLLDRALNNQPQHF. Full variable domain (missing parts from reference TRBV7-6 and TRBJ1-5): GAGVSQSPRYKVTKRGQDVALRCDPISGHVSLYWYRQALGQGPEFLTYFNYEAQQDKSGLPNDRFSAERPEGSISTLTIQRTEQRDSAMYRCASSLLDRALNNQPQHFGDGTRLSIL.

The V and J genes are TRBV6-4 and TRBJ2-1, with 7 bases matching TRBD2. Germline V lookup: CDR1 MRHNA, CDR2 SNTAGT. J lost 6 bases, V lost 4 bases, and 12 bases had no gene match. The CDR3 extends over 16 amino acids. CDR3 region: CASSGGRTSRSNEQFF. The CDR3 region has the DNA TGTGCCAGCAGTGGGGGTCGGACTAGTAGGTCCAATGAGCAGTTCTTC.

The chain recombines TRBV3-1 (or the pseudogene TRBV3-2) with TRBJ1-6; D uncertain. This CDR3 is 13 amino acids long. The V end was cut by 1 base, the J end by 8 bases, with 6 bases between. From germline, CDR1 is LGHDT and CDR2 YNNKEL (reference sequence). CDR3 in amino acids: CASSQGRDSPLHF. DNA of the CDR3: TGTGCCAGCAGCCAAGGCCGGGATTCACCCCTCCACTTT.

V and J are TRBV9 and TRBJ1-5; no reliable D call. Deletions cut 2 bases from V and 7 bases from J, with 16 bases between. CDR1 and CDR2 (germline): SGDLS, YYNGEE. There are 15 residues in the CDR3. The CDR3: CASSVEGPTGQPQHF. The CDR3 DNA is TGTGCCAGCAGCGTGGAAGGGCCTACGGGGCAGCCCCAGCATTTT.

The chain uses TRBV30 and TRBJ2-1; 13 nucleotides match TRBD2. CDR3 size: 18 residues. Germline V gene data show CDR1 as GTSNPN and CDR2 as SVGIG (reference sequence). Losses at the gene ends were 0 bases for V and 6 bases for J; bases not matched to a gene: 11. The CDR3 DNA reads TGTGCCTGGAGTGTACTCTTGGGACTAGCGGGGCGTGGCAATGAGCAGTTCTTC. It is translated as CAWSVLLGLAGRGNEQFF.

This chain uses TRBV7-6 with TRBJ2-7; 9 bases agree with TRBD1. J gave up 6 bases and V 3 bases, and 6 bases lay outside the gene matches. Germline V gene data show CDR1 as SGHVS and CDR2 as FNYEAQ. This CDR3 contains 14 residues. The chain's CDR3 is CASSLGDRVSEQYF. CDR3 sequence (DNA): TGTGCCAGCAGCTTGGGGGACAGGGTATCCGAGCAGTACTTC.

The chain is built from TRBV29-1 and TRBJ1-1; no clear D. The CDR3 totals 14 residues. V was clipped by 7 bases and J by 1 base, with 16 bases between them. CDR1 is SQVTM, CDR2 ANQGSEA, per germline. For the CDR3, the DNA is TGCAGCGCGGTCACCCCGCCTAGGAACACTGAAGCTTTCTTT. It specifies CSAVTPPRNTEAFF.

In its sample, this clone was seen a few times. This chain connects TRBV10-2 to TRBJ2-2; TRBD2 might be the D (6 bases). The CDR3 has 18 amino acids. Germline loops: CDR1 WSHSY, CDR2 SAAADI. Trimming left V 4 bases short and J 5 bases short, with 23 bases between. This CDR3 reads CASSAPFGGSWGTGELFF. As DNA, the CDR3 is TGCGCCAGCAGTGCCCCTTTTGGGGGGAGTTGGGGGACCGGGGAGCTGTTTTTT.

This clone was seen more than once but under ten times. The rearrangement uses TRBV5-1 and TRBJ1-4; D perhaps matches TRBD1 (5 bases). The V end lost 4 bases, the J end lost 0 bases, and 10 bases lay between the germline ends. Germline loops: CDR1 SGHRS, CDR2 YFSETQ. This CDR3 spans 15 amino acids. The CDR3 nucleotides are TGCGCCAGCAGCACAGGACAAGCAACTAATGAAAAACTGTTTTTT. Protein: CASSTGQATNEKLFF.

The genes are TRBV27 and TRBJ1-2, with D possibly being TRBD1 (5 bases). Trimming pared 2 bases from V and 6 bases from J, leaving 22 bases between. Germline loops: CDR1 MNHEY, CDR2 SMNVEV (reference sequence). This CDR3 is built from 17 residues. This CDR3 reads CASSLLRTPKIGDGYTF. The CDR3 DNA is TGTGCCAGCAGTTTACTACGGACACCGAAAATTGGAGATGGCTACACCTTC.

V usage is TRBV2 and J usage is TRBJ1-2; TRBD1 agrees at 8 bases. Germline V lookup: CDR1 SNHLY, CDR2 FYNNEI. The CDR3 has 14 amino acids. V was pared by 7 bases and J by 3 bases, with 7 bases of the junction left unmatched. The CDR3 DNA follows: TGTGCCAGCACAAATCAGGGGGCGGACTATGGCTACACCTTC. Translated: CASTNQGADYGYTF.

V usage is TRBV11-2 and J usage is TRBJ1-1, with 7 bases fitting TRBD1. CDR1 and CDR2 (germline): SGHAT, FQNNGV. Trimming cost V 5 bases and J 6 bases; bases outside gene matches: 9. This CDR3 region has 14 residues. The DNA for the CDR3 is TGTGCCAGCAGCCCGACAGGGATGGTCTCTGAAGCTTTCTTT. This translates into CASSPTGMVSEAFF.

This clone has more than one count but fewer than ten. The chain carries TRBV25-1 and TRBJ1-6, with 9 bases identical to TRBD1. CDR3 length: 15 amino acids. The V and J ends lost 3 bases and 7 bases, in that order; junction bases with no gene match: 4. Germline CDR1 MGHDK, CDR2 SYGVNS. CDR3 bases: TGTGCCAGCAGTGACACCGGGACAGGGAATTCACCCCTCCACTTT. It is translated as CASSDTGTGNSPLHF.